This TCR beta chain was captured in a study of blood T cell repertoires in COVID-19. On the study more broadly: Sources were T cells, B-cell-depleted T cells, or PBMCs; the material itself was cDNA or gDNA.

The V gene's germline CDR1 is KGHSH and CDR2 LQKENI. V shed 2 bases and J 6 bases; nucleotides not matched to a gene: 7. This CDR3 region has 16 residues. Original methodology: Reference gene primers were amplified, and this amplification served to estimate nucleated cell counts. Generated by immunoSEQ multiplex PCR, the TCRdb table keeps only in-frame clones and is missing some. Clone size and V and J calls were adopted from that table, with D and trimming inferred from the DNA. This sample carries about 140,000 clones, over 80% of them seen once, and the ten largest clones take approximately 5.3%. The cohort comprised adults aged 18 to 89 years residing in some 24 US areas. Someone with COVID-19 had been met by exposed participants within 2 weeks before study entry.

The gene calls are TRBV18 and TRBJ2-2, with 9 bases fitting TRBD1. The source is a man aged 65-85 years who had been exposed to COVID-19. Sequenced material: PBMCs or T cells enriched from blood (not recorded which). The CDR3: CASSPLGQGSAGELFF. DNA of the CDR3: TGTGCCAGCTCACCATTAGGACAGGGGAGCGCCGGGGAGCTGTTTTTT.